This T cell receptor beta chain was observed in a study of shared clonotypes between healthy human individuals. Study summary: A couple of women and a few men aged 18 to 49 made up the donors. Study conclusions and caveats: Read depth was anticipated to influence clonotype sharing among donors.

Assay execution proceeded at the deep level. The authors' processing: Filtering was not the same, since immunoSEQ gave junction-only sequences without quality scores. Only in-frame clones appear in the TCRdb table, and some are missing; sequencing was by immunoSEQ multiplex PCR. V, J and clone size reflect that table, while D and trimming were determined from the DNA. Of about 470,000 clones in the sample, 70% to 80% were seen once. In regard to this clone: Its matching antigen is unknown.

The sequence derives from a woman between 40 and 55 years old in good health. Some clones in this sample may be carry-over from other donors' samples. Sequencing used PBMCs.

The CDR3: CASSQALAGGTGELFF. Here the CDR3 DNA reads TGCGCCAGCAGCCAAGCACTAGCGGGTGGCACCGGGGAGCTGTTTTTT. J is TRBJ2-2 and V is TRBV4-1; 9 bases are a match to TRBD2. J gave up 4 bases and V 1 base, and 4 bases lay outside the gene matches. There are 16 residues in the CDR3. In germline, CDR1 is MGHRA, CDR2 YSYEKL.